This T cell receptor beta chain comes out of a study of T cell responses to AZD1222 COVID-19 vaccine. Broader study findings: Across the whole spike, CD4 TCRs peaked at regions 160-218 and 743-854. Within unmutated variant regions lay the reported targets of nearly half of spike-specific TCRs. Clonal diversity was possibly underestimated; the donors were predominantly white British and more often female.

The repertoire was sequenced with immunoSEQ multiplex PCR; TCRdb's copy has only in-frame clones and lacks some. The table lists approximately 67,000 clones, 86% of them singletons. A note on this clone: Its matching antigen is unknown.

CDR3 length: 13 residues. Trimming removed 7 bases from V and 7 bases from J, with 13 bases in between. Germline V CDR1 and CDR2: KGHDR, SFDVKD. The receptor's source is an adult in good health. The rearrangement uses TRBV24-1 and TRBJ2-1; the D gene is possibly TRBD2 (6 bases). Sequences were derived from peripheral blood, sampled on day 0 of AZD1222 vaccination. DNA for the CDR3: TGTGCCACCAGCCGCGGGGCTTCTAATGAGCAGTTCTTC. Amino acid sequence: CATSRGASNEQFF.